One and the same sample provided the 9 T cell receptor beta chains below, sequenced in a study of blood T cells in healthy people across ages. Primed by a sample-barcoded 5' primer and a J-beta primer mix, a second PCR proceeded for 7 to 11 cycles. TCRdb re-derived calls from the 5' RACE reads in MiXCR, one entry per CDR3 protein. The table records about 1.4 million distinct CDR3 sequences, almost 60% of them present only once. The sample consisted of blood. The receptors were gathered from a man aged 18 to 29 in good health.

Only one count was recorded for this clonotype. The genes are TRBV4-3 and TRBJ1-6, with D possibly TRBD1 on 6 matching bases. Trimming took off 4 bases at V and 15 bases at J, with 16 bases between the two ends. The CDR3 consists of 13 residues. Germline-derived CDR1 and CDR2 are LGHNA and YSLEER. This chain's CDR3 is CASSRVAGVDLHF. The CDR3 region has the DNA TGCGCCAGCAGCCGAGTTGCAGGGGTAGACCTCCACTTT.

The chain's CDR3 is CSARPSGRANGKQFF. As DNA, the CDR3 is TGCAGTGCTAGACCGAGCGGGAGGGCCAATGGTAAGCAGTTCTTC. V gene TRBV20-1 combines with J gene TRBJ2-1; 10 bases are shared with TRBD2. V shed 2 bases, J shed 11 bases, and the junction held 12 bases outside the gene matches. Germline V gene sequence: CDR1 DFQATT, CDR2 SNEGSKA (reference sequence). The CDR3 runs 15 residues.

The gene calls are TRBV14 and TRBJ2-4, with D uncertain. This CDR3 contains 16 residues. In germline, CDR1 is SGHDN, CDR2 FVKESK. Between the trimmed V and J ends, which lost 0 bases and 2 bases, there was a span of 11 bases. In nucleotides, the CDR3 is TGTGCCAGCAGCCAAGATGACTCCTTCCCCAAAAACATTCAGTACTTC. It is translated as CASSQDDSFPKNIQYF.

A single count supports this clonotype. The V and J genes are TRBV5-1 and TRBJ2-5; D might be TRBD1 (6 bases). The DNA end is a closer match to TRBJ2-7, so the J assignment may be wrong. This CDR3 is built from 21 residues. Germline CDR1 reads SGHRS; CDR2 reads YFSETQ. The CDR3 region has the DNA TGCGCCAGCAGCTTGGGGACAGTACGTTGGAAACCTTTCCCCCAAACCTACGAGCAGTACTTC. This translates into CASSLGTVRWKPFPQTYEQYF.

This clonotype was picked up a small number of times. V gene TRBV4-3 combines with J gene TRBJ2-7; 10 nucleotides line up with TRBD1. Per the germline V gene, CDR1 is LGHNA and CDR2 is YSLEER. Germline trimming cut 4 bases from V and 3 bases from J; bases unmatched to any gene: 6. CDR3 size: 15 residues. CDR3 nucleotide sequence: TGCGCCAGCAGCCTCCTGGGACAGGGGTTCTACGAGCAGTACTTC. Translating it yields CASSLLGQGFYEQYF.

V usage is TRBV7-2 and J usage is TRBJ2-5; TRBD1 matches at 8 bases. The CDR3 length is 16 residues. CDR1 is SGHTA and CDR2 is FQGNSA in the germline V gene. V was pared by 1 base and J by 4 bases, with 8 bases of the junction left unmatched. For the CDR3, the DNA is TGTGCCAGCAGCTTAGAGACACAGGGGGGAAGAGAGACCCAGTACTTC. Protein product: CASSLETQGGRETQYF.

In this sample, this clonotype turned up a few times. This chain connects TRBV10-3 to TRBJ2-7, with D perhaps assigned TRBD1 or TRBD2 (5 bases each). The V gene's germline CDR1 is ENHRY and CDR2 SYGVKD. The CDR3 spans 13 residues. The CDR3 DNA reads TGTGCAACTACCGGGACGGACGCCTACGAGCAGTACTTC. Amino acid sequence: CATTGTDAYEQYF.

Notes on this clonotype: One junction end disagrees with the germline gene, perhaps due to a read error. The V gene is TRBV27, the J gene TRBJ2-1; 7 bases match TRBD1. This CDR3 spans 15 amino acids. Germline loops: CDR1 MNHEY, CDR2 SMNVEV (reference sequence). CDR3: CVSALGTVTYNEQFF. Written as DNA, the CDR3 is TGTGTCAGCGCCCTTGGGACAGTTACTTACAATGAGCAGTTCTTC.

The genes are TRBV2 and TRBJ2-2, with 10 bases that match TRBD2. The CDR3 has 16 amino acids. Trimming cost V 6 bases and J 3 bases; bases outside gene matches: 7. The V gene's germline CDR1 is SNHLY and CDR2 FYNNEI. The CDR3 nucleotides are TGTGCCAGCAGAAAGAGCGGGACTAGCGACACCGGGGAGCTGTTTTTT. It encodes CASRKSGTSDTGELFF.